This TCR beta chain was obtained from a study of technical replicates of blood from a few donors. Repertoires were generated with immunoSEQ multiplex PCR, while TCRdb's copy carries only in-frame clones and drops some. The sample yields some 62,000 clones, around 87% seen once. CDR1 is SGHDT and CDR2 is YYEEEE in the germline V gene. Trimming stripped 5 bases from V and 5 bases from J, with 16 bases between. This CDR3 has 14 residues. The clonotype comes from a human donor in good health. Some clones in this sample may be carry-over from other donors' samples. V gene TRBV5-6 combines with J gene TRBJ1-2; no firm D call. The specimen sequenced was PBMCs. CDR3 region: CASSGRMGWYGYTF. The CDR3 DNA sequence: TGTGCCAGCAGTGGGAGGATGGGATGGTATGGCTACACCTTC. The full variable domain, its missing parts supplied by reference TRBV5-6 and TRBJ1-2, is DAGVTQSPTHLIKTRGQQVTLRCSPKSGHDTVSWYQQALGQGPQFIFQYYEEEERQRGNFPDRFSGHQFPNYSSELNVNALLLGDSALYLCASSGRMGWYGYTFGSGTRLTVV.